These 28 T cell receptor beta chains were all obtained from the same sample, sequenced in a study of T cells in Graves' hyperthyroidism and ophthalmopathy. The TCR beta CDR3 regions underwent amplification using RNA transcripts as the source. The HTBI set primed first-round TCR CDR3 RT-PCR. In TCRdb, the multiplex PCR reads were re-called with MiXCR into one record per CDR3 protein. The sample lists hundreds of thousands of distinct CDR3 sequences; about 20% were seen once. The sequenced material came from blood. Receptors were obtained from a woman aged 70-85 years with Graves' ophthalmopathy.

The chain recombines TRBV6-1 with TRBJ2-3, with no clear D. The V and J ends lost 10 bases and 5 bases respectively, with 13 bases between them. The CDR3 sequence is 12 residues long. CDR1 MNHNS and CDR2 SASEGT come from the germline V gene. CDR3 loop: CATTTFVDTQYF. CDR3 nucleotides: TGTGCCACCACTACTTTTGTAGATACGCAGTATTTT.

The V call is TRBV28, the J call TRBJ2-6; 7 bases are shared with TRBD1. With 4 bases clipped from V and 4 bases from J, the junction kept 7 bases outside the gene matches. This CDR3 is built from 16 residues. Looked up from germline, CDR1 is MDHEN and CDR2 is SYDVKM. The CDR3 loop reads CASSSLQGNGANVLTF. In DNA form, the CDR3 reads TGTGCCAGCAGTTCGTTACAGGGGAACGGGGCCAACGTCCTGACTTTC.

This clonotype was seen a few times. V is TRBV28 and J is TRBJ2-1; D might be TRBD2 (6 bases). The V and J ends lost 6 bases and 5 bases respectively, with 23 bases between them. The CDR3 is 17 residues long. Germline CDR1 and CDR2: MDHEN and SYDVKM. DNA for the CDR3: TGTGCCAGCAGACTCCGTCGTGGGGGGAGTGAGCACAATGAGCAGTTCTTC. Translation gives CASRLRRGGSEHNEQFF.

The genes are TRBV12-5 and TRBJ2-7; D is tentatively TRBD1 or TRBD2 (6 bases each). V gave up 5 bases and J gave up 6 bases, with 11 bases separating them. The CDR3 covers 12 residues. Germline V gives CDR1 LGHNT, CDR2 FRNRAP. The CDR3 region is CASGRGTSEQYF. DNA of the CDR3: TGTGCTAGTGGTCGCGGGACATCCGAGCAGTACTTC.

This clonotype was found a few times. The CDR3 sequence: CASSSIKSQGQETQYF. The CDR3 nucleotides are TGTGCCAGCAGCTCGATAAAGTCACAGGGGCAAGAGACCCAGTACTTC. The V call is TRBV5-4, the J call TRBJ2-5, with 7 bases matching TRBD1. J lost 2 bases, V lost 3 bases, and 10 bases had no gene match. The CDR3 extends over 16 amino acids. Germline V gives CDR1 SGHNT, CDR2 YYREEE (reference sequence). Full variable domain (outside the CDR3, taken from reference TRBV5-4 and TRBJ2-5): ETGVTQSPTHLIKTRGQQVTLRCSSQSGHNTVSWYQQALGQGPQFIFQYYREEENGRGNFPPRFSGLQFPNYSSELNVNALELDDSALYLCASSSIKSQGQETQYFGPGTRLLVL.

This clonotype has at least ten counts. The J gene is TRBJ2-1, the V gene TRBV12-3 or TRBV12-4; D perhaps matches TRBD1 (5 bases). The CDR3 runs to 15 residues. V was trimmed by 6 bases and J by 6 bases, leaving 18 bases between them. This CDR3 reads CASRTPQTRGNEQFF. CDR3 sequence (DNA): TGTGCCAGCAGAACACCCCAGACAAGGGGCAATGAGCAGTTCTTC.

This clonotype appeared a few times. The rearrangement uses TRBV5-1 and TRBJ2-5, with 7 positions matching TRBD2. CDR3 length: 15 amino acids. V trimming: 4 bases; J trimming: 5 bases; junction bases outside the gene matches: 11. Germline V gives CDR1 SGHRS, CDR2 YFSETQ. The CDR3 region has the DNA TGCGCCAGCAGCAGCGCGGGACTAAACGGGGAGACCCAGTACTTC. Protein sequence: CASSSAGLNGETQYF.

The chain joins TRBV18 to TRBJ1-2, with 7 bases fitting TRBD1. Germline trimming cut 5 bases from V and 3 bases from J; bases unmatched to any gene: 6. Germline values: CDR1 KGHSH, CDR2 LQKENI. CDR3 length: 14 amino acids. The chain's CDR3 is CASSSQGPDYGYTF. The CDR3 DNA sequence: TGTGCCAGCTCATCACAGGGGCCAGACTATGGCTACACCTTC.

This clonotype was counted only a few times. The chain combines TRBV3-1 with TRBJ2-5; TRBD2 matches at 9 bases. The V segment lost 6 bases and the J segment 7 bases; nucleotides outside the gene matches: 3. CDR1 LGHDT and CDR2 YNNKEL come from the germline V gene (reference sequence). The CDR3 covers 12 residues. This CDR3 is CASRNSGGTQYF. The DNA of the CDR3 is TGTGCCAGCAGGAATAGCGGGGGGACCCAGTACTTC.

This clonotype was observed at least ten times. This chain links TRBV7-2 with TRBJ1-2; D might be TRBD1 (5 bases). The germline V gene encodes CDR1 SGHTA and CDR2 FQGNSA. V lost 2 bases and J 4 bases, leaving 14 bases between the germline ends. The CDR3 extends over 15 amino acids. The CDR3 loop reads CASSLNGGSFYGYTF. The CDR3 region has the DNA TGTGCCAGCAGCTTAAACGGGGGTAGCTTCTATGGCTACACCTTC.

In its sample, this clonotype was seen many times. This chain links TRBV3-1 with TRBJ1-2; no clear D gene. With 11 bases removed from V and 4 bases from J, the gap between germline ends came to 20 bases. The V gene's germline CDR1 is LGHDT and CDR2 YNNKEL (reference sequence). CDR3 length equals 14 residues. Written as DNA, the CDR3 is TGTGCCGCAACCGGAGGGCCCGAAGGCTATGGCTACACCTTC. This codes for CAATGGPEGYGYTF.

Many counts were recorded for this clonotype. The chain employs TRBV12-3 or TRBV12-4 and TRBJ2-3; 13 bases agree with TRBD2. The junction had 10 bases not matched to a gene; V was cut back by 6 bases and J by 7 bases. This CDR3 is 16 amino acids long. CDR3 nucleotides: TGTGCCAGCAGCCCTACCGGGACTAGCGGGATAAATACGCAGTATTTT. Residues: CASSPTGTSGINTQYF.

The rearrangement links TRBV28 to TRBJ2-7; no definite D call. Germline CDR1 and CDR2: MDHEN and SYDVKM. The CDR3 totals 12 residues. The V and J ends lost 8 bases and 3 bases respectively, with 11 bases between them. CDR3 sequence: CASSPVDYEQYF. The CDR3 DNA reads as TGTGCCAGCTCACCCGTTGACTACGAGCAGTACTTC.

The chain has TRBV19 and TRBJ1-1, with TRBD1 identical over 8 bases. Losses at the gene ends were 8 bases for V and 8 bases for J; bases not matched to a gene: 7. The CDR3 has 12 residues. Germline assignment: CDR1 LNHDA and CDR2 SQIVND (reference sequence). CDR3 region: CASRDRPEEAFF. In DNA, the CDR3 is TGTGCCAGTCGGGACAGGCCCGAGGAAGCTTTCTTT.

The chain employs TRBV20-1 and TRBJ2-7; no clear D. The germline gives CDR1 DFQATT, CDR2 SNEGSKA (reference sequence). Trimming pared 4 bases from V and 0 bases from J, leaving 13 bases between. This CDR3 comprises 14 residues. CDR3 sequence reads: CSAKLDLNSYEQYF. CDR3 bases: TGCAGTGCTAAGCTGGACCTAAACTCCTACGAGCAGTACTTC.

This clonotype was seen more than once but under ten times. The chain has TRBV6-2 or TRBV6-3 and TRBJ1-2; D call uncertain. Per germline, CDR1 MNHEY and CDR2 SVGEGT. The V end lost 0 bases, the J end lost 0 bases, and 8 bases lay between the germline ends. The CDR3 sequence is 15 residues long. The CDR3 sequence is CASSYSSIPNYGYTF. CDR3 nucleotides: TGTGCCAGCAGTTACTCGAGTATACCTAACTATGGCTACACCTTC.

Comment on this clonotype: A clone one base away is much larger, so this may be a read error. The CDR3 reads CSARRGNGYTF. The CDR3 region has the DNA TGCAGTGCTAGGCGGGGAAATGGCTACACCTTC. The genes are TRBV20-1 and TRBJ1-2; D remains ambiguous. Germline CDR1 and CDR2: DFQATT and SNEGSKA (reference sequence). This CDR3 has 11 residues. V lost 3 bases to trimming and J lost 6 bases, with 8 bases between them.

This clonotype was seen only a few times. The CDR3 coding sequence is TGTGCCTGGAGTGTATTAGGTAACCCGCTCCTGACTTTC. Its protein product is CAWSVLGNPLLTF. The chain is built from TRBV30 and TRBJ2-6, with D uncertain. From germline, CDR1 is GTSNPN and CDR2 SVGIG (reference sequence). V lost 0 bases and J lost 14, with 14 bases in between. The CDR3 covers 13 residues.

Points on this clonotype: It may be a read error: a sequence one base away is much more abundant. The V and J genes are TRBV30 and TRBJ2-7; possibly TRBD1 for D (5 bases). V was trimmed by 6 bases and J by 4 bases, leaving 13 bases between them. Germline V CDR1 and CDR2: GTSNPN, SVGIG (reference sequence). The CDR3 length is 12 residues. For the CDR3, the DNA is TGTGCCTGTAGTATCCAGGGTTACGAGCAGTACTTC. Amino acids: CACSIQGYEQYF. Supplemented by reference TRBV30 and TRBJ2-7, the full variable domain reads SQTIHQWPATLVQPVGSPLSLECTVEGTSNPNLYWYRQAAGRGLQLLFYSVGIGQISSEVPQNLSASRPQDRQFILSSKKLLLSDSGFYLCACSIQGYEQYFGPGTRLTVT.

The count of this clonotype is one. V and J are TRBV27 and TRBJ2-7, with TRBD2 identical over 9 bases. V dropped 3 bases and J dropped 5; count of bases not matched to a gene: 14. This CDR3 comprises 17 residues. CDR1 and CDR2 from the germline V gene are MNHEY and SMNVEV (reference sequence). For the CDR3, the DNA is TGTGCCAGCAGTTTGATTGCGGGTAGCGGGAGCGTGAACGAGCAGTACTTC. Translation: CASSLIAGSGSVNEQYF.

The V gene is TRBV19, the J gene TRBJ1-4; 7 bases fit TRBD1. The CDR3 consists of 14 residues. Trimming cost V 6 bases and J 8 bases; bases outside gene matches: 9. CDR1 and CDR2 from the germline V gene are LNHDA and SQIVND (reference sequence). CDR3 sequence reads: CASSSTGRSEKLFF. CDR3 coding DNA: TGTGCCAGTAGCTCGACAGGGCGCTCCGAAAAACTGTTTTTT.

The CDR3 DNA reads as TGTGCCAGCAGCTATGGACAGGATAGCACAGATACGCAGTATTTT. It translates to CASSYGQDSTDTQYF. The chain is built from TRBV5-4 and TRBJ2-3, with 7 bases identical to TRBD1. The CDR3 consists of 15 residues. Trimming at V came to 3 bases and at J to 0 bases, leaving 4 bases not matched to a gene. The germline V gene encodes CDR1 SGHNT and CDR2 YYREEE (reference sequence).

The rearrangement joins TRBV6-2 or TRBV6-3 to TRBJ2-1; 11 bases match TRBD2. CDR1 is MNHEY, CDR2 SVGEGT, per germline. The CDR3 contains 16 residues. V lost 6 bases to trimming and J lost 5 bases; unmatched junction nucleotides: 9. Written as DNA, the CDR3 is TGTGCCAGCAGGTCCTTAGCGGGAGGGCCTAACAATGAGCAGTTCTTC. It yields the protein CASRSLAGGPNNEQFF.

The rearrangement uses TRBV7-9 and TRBJ2-5; 10 nucleotides agree with TRBD2. V shed 3 bases and J 3 bases; nucleotides not matched to a gene: 13. This CDR3 is 18 amino acids long. Germline loops: CDR1 SEHNR, CDR2 FQNEAQ (reference sequence). As DNA, the CDR3 is TGTGCCAGCAGCTTGGCCAGGTCGGCTAGCGGGGGAGAAGAGACCCAGTACTTC. It yields the protein CASSLARSASGGEETQYF. Complete variable domain (other parts from reference TRBV7-9 and TRBJ2-5): DTGVSQNPRHKITKRGQNVTFRCDPISEHNRLYWYRQTLGQGPEFLTYFQNEAQLEKSRLLSDRFSAERPKGSFSTLEIQRTEQGDSAMYLCASSLARSASGGEETQYFGPGTRLLVL.

This clonotype showed up just a few times. The V gene is TRBV7-9, the J gene TRBJ2-1; TRBD2 matches 9 bases. Germline V gene data show CDR1 as SEHNR and CDR2 as FQNEAQ (reference sequence). J lost 1 base, V lost 1 base, and 5 bases had no gene match. This CDR3 is 17 amino acids long. The chain's CDR3 is CASSLEVSGSSYNEQFF. In nucleotides, the CDR3 is TGTGCCAGCAGCTTAGAGGTTAGCGGGAGTTCCTACAATGAGCAGTTCTTC.

This clonotype was recorded many times. The genes are TRBV2 and TRBJ2-1; TRBD2 matches 8 bases. Germline values: CDR1 SNHLY, CDR2 FYNNEI. The J segment lost 8 bases and the V segment lost 1 base, leaving 7 bases of the junction unmatched. This CDR3 comprises 15 residues. The CDR3, as DNA: TGTGCCAGCAGTGAAGGGGCTAGCGGGTACGATGAGCAGTTCTTC. It is translated as CASSEGASGYDEQFF. Full variable domain (missing parts from reference TRBV2 and TRBJ2-1): EPEVTQTPSHQVTQMGQEVILRCVPISNHLYFYWYRQILGQKVEFLVSFYNNEISEKSEIFDDQFSVERPDGSNFTLKIRSTKLEDSAMYFCASSEGASGYDEQFFGPGTRLTVL.

In this sample, this clonotype turned up a few times. One end of the junction does not line up with germline, which may come from a read error. The V and J genes are TRBV12-3 or TRBV12-4 and TRBJ2-5; TRBD1 is a possible D gene (6 bases). The CDR3 covers 16 residues. The DNA for the CDR3 is TGTGCCGGCAGCCCCTTCAGGGGTCGGTCGTTGGAGACCCAGTACTTC. Its protein product is CAGSPFRGRSLETQYF.

This clonotype has only a few counts. The rearrangement joins TRBV20-1 to TRBJ1-1, with 7 bases identical to TRBD1. The CDR3 sequence is 14 residues long. V trimming: 6 bases; J trimming: 3 bases; junction bases outside the gene matches: 10. Looked up from germline, CDR1 is DFQATT and CDR2 is SNEGSKA (reference sequence). The DNA for the CDR3 is TGCAGTGCCCCCCAGGGGGGGGCAGACACTGAAGCTTTCTTT. Residues: CSAPQGGADTEAFF.